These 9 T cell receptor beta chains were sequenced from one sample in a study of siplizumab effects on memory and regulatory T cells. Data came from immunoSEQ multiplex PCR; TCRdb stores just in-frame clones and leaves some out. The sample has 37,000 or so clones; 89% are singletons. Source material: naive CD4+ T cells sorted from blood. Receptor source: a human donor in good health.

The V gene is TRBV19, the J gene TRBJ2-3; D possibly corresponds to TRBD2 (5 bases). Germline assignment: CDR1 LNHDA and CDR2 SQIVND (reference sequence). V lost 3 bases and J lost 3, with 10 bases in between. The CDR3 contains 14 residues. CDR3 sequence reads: CASSILTGTDTQYF. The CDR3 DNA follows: TGTGCCAGTAGTATCTTGACGGGGACAGATACGCAGTATTTT.

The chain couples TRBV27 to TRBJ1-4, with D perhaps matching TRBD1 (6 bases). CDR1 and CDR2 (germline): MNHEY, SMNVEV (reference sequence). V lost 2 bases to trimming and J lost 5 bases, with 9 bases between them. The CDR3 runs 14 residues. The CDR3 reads CASSLIRGNEKLFF. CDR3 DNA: TGTGCCAGCAGTTTAATAAGGGGGAATGAAAAACTGTTTTTT.

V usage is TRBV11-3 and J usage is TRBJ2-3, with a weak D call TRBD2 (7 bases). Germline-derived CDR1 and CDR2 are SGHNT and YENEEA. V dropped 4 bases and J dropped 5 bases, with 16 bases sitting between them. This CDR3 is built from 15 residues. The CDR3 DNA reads TGTGCCAGCAGCTCCGACGGGGGGCAAGGAGATACGCAGTATTTT. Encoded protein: CASSSDGGQGDTQYF.

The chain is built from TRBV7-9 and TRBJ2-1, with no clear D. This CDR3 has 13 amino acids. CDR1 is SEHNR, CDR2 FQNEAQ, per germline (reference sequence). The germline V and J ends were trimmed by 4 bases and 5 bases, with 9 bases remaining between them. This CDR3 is CASSSRTHNEQFF. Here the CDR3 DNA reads TGTGCCAGCAGCTCGAGAACCCACAATGAGCAGTTCTTC. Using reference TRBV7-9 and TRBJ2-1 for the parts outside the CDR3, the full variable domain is DTGVSQNPRHKITKRGQNVTFRCDPISEHNRLYWYRQTLGQGPEFLTYFQNEAQLEKSRLLSDRFSAERPKGSFSTLEIQRTEQGDSAMYLCASSSRTHNEQFFGPGTRLTVL.

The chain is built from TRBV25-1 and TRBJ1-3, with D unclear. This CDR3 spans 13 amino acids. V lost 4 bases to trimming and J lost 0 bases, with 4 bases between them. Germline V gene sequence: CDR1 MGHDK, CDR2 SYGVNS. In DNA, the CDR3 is TGTGCCAGCAGTGCCAGCTCTGGAAACACCATATATTTT. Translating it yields CASSASSGNTIYF.

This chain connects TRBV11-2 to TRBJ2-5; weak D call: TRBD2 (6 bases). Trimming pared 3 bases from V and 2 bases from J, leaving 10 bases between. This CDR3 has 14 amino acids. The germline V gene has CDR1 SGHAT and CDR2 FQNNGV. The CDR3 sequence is CASSLAGWQETQYF. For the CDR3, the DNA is TGTGCCAGCAGCTTGGCGGGGTGGCAAGAGACCCAGTACTTC. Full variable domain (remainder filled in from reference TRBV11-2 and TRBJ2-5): EAGVAQSPRYKIIEKRQSVAFWCNPISGHATLYWYQQILGQGPKLLIQFQNNGVVDDSQLPKDRFSAERLKGVDSTLKIQPAKLEDSAVYLCASSLAGWQETQYFGPGTRLLVL.

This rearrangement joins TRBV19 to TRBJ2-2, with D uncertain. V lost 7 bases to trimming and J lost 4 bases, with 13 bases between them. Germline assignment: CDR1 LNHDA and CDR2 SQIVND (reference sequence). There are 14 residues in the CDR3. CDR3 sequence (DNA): TGTGCCAGTAACCCATCAGTGATCACCGGGGAGCTGTTTTTT. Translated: CASNPSVITGELFF. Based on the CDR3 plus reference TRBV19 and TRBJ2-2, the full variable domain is DGGITQSPKYLFRKEGQNVTLSCEQNLNHDAMYWYRQDPGQGLRLIYYSQIVNDFQKGDIAEGYSVSREKKESFPLTVTSAQKNPTAFYLCASNPSVITGELFFGEGSRLTVL.

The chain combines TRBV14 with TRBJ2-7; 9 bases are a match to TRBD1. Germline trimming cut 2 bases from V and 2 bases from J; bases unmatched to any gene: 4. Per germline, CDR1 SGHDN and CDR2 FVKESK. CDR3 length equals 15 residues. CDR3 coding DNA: TGTGCCAGCAGCCAACTTGGGACAGGGCCCTACGAGCAGTACTTC. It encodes CASSQLGTGPYEQYF.

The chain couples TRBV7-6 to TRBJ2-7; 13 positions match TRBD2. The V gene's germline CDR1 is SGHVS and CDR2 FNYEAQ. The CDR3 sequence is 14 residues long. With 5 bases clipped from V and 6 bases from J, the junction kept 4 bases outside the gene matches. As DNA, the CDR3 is TGTGCCAGCAGCCCCGGACTAGCGGGGGTCGAGCAGTACTTC. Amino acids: CASSPGLAGVEQYF.